Presented here are 30 T cell receptor beta chains from one specimen sequenced in a study of tumor and adjacent non-tumor tissue in lung cancer. TCRbeta libraries were built with three rounds of nested PCR, modified from ARM-PCR. Each CDR3 protein gets one entry after TCRdb re-called the multiplex PCR reads with MiXCR. Among 90,000 to 100,000 distinct CDR3 sequences, less than 85% were seen once, and the ten largest hold 30%. RNA was extracted from bulk tissue without any cell sorting. More than 3 cm separated this lung sample from the edge of the tumor. Specimen: distant non-tumor lung tissue. The receptors were sampled from a man aged 55 to 70 with small cell lung cancer.

Details on this clonotype: The CDR3 carries no conserved terminal phenylalanine or tryptophan, so it likely arises from a read error. It is unclear where the CDR3 begins or ends on the DNA, so no DNA is shown, and the CDR3 is as TCRdb lists it. CDR3 amino acids: CVSCETCHGEQIL. The chain recombines TRBV10-2 with TRBJ2-1. The CDR3 sequence runs 13 residues, both termini included. Germline V gene sequence: CDR1 WSHSY, CDR2 SAAADI.

The rearrangement joins TRBV11-2 to TRBJ2-2, with D tentatively TRBD2 (6 bases). The CDR3 length is 14 residues. V lost 7 bases to trimming and J lost 8 bases, with 17 bases between them. The V gene's germline CDR1 is SGHAT and CDR2 FQNNGV. The CDR3 DNA is TGTGCCAGCAACCGGTTGGGCGGGGTAGGGGAGCTGTTTTTT. Its protein is CASNRLGGVGELFF.

The chain employs TRBV20-1 and TRBJ2-1, with D hard to call. CDR1 and CDR2 from the germline V gene are DFQATT and SNEGSKA (reference sequence). This CDR3 contains 14 residues. The ends were cut back, 2 bases at V and 2 bases at J, with 10 bases in the middle. The CDR3 is CSARQSNTYNEQFF. The CDR3 DNA is TGCAGTGCTAGACAGTCGAACACCTACAATGAGCAGTTCTTC.

This clonotype was seen a single time. V gene TRBV11-1 combines with J gene TRBJ2-7, with D tentatively TRBD2 (5 bases). Germline CDR1 SGHAT, CDR2 FQDESV (reference sequence). This CDR3 is 13 amino acids long. The CDR3: CAGSLARRYEQHV. The CDR3 DNA sequence: TGTGCCGGCAGCTTAGCGCGGCGGTACGAGCAGCACGTC.

The chain has TRBV5-8 and TRBJ2-3; 10 bases align to TRBD2. The CDR3 spans 13 residues. V gave up 9 bases and J gave up 11 bases; unmatched junction bases: 12. Germline V lookup: CDR1 SGHTS, CDR2 YDEGEE. Here the CDR3 DNA reads TGTGCCATCACTACCCTAGCGGGAGTTATGCAGTATTTT. Translating gives CAITTLAGVMQYF.

To note about this clonotype: A junction end diverges from the germline sequence, so it may reflect a read error. The chain couples TRBV7-9 to TRBJ2-7; D not certain. The CDR3 consists of 13 residues. Germline V gene lookup returns CDR1 SEHNR and CDR2 FQNEAQ (reference sequence). The chain's CDR3 is CASSSINSYEHYF. The CDR3 DNA follows: TGTGCCAGCAGCTCGATTAACTCCTACGAGCATTACTTC.

About this clonotype: This may come from a read error, since a much larger clone is one base off. This chain connects TRBV4-2 to TRBJ1-1; weak D call: TRBD1 (6 bases). Germline V gene data show CDR1 as LGHNA and CDR2 as YNFKEQ. CDR3 length: 15 amino acids. Here the CDR3 DNA reads TGTGCCAGCAGCCAAGATTGGGGGGCCGCCGGTGAAGCTTCCTTT. Translated, it gives CASSQDWGAAGEASF.

With respect to this clonotype: The germline gene is not matched at one end of the junction; a read error may be the cause. The chain joins TRBV12-3 or TRBV12-4 to TRBJ1-1; D might be TRBD1 (6 bases). CDR3 size: 14 residues. The CDR3 coding sequence is TGTGTCAGCAGTTTTGGGGGCCCGAACATCGAAGCTTTCTTT. Its protein is CVSSFGGPNIEAFF.

On this clonotype: The junction does not match germline at one end; this may be a read error. CDR3 in amino acids: CASSESLPYKELFF. The DNA of the CDR3 is TGTGCCAGCAGTGAAAGCCTTCCCTACAAAGAGCTGTTCTTC. The chain has TRBV6-2 or TRBV6-3 and TRBJ2-1; no firm D call. CDR3 length: 14 residues. CDR1 and CDR2 (germline): MNHEY, SVGEGT.

On this clonotype: The junction shows a germline mismatch at one end, possibly a read error. The V gene is TRBV4-2, the J gene TRBJ1-4; D ambiguous. Germline lookup yields CDR1 LGHNA and CDR2 YNFKEQ. CDR3 size: 15 residues. The CDR3 sequence: CASSQSRLANEKLLF. In nucleotides, the CDR3 is TGTGCCAGTAGCCAATCCAGGCTGGCTAATGAAAAACTGCTTTTT.

Turning to this clonotype: Lacking the conserved final phenylalanine or tryptophan, this CDR3 likely reflects a read error. Because the CDR3's place on the DNA is in doubt, the DNA is left out and the CDR3 is given as listed by TCRdb. This CDR3 reads CASSLGNEKFL. This rearrangement joins TRBV6-6 to TRBJ2-1; the table's D call, TRBD1, was not checked against the DNA. The CDR3 is made up of 11 amino acids, end residues included. CDR1 MNHNY and CDR2 SVGAGI come from the germline V gene (reference sequence).

V usage is TRBV2 and J usage is TRBJ2-1; 8 bases align to TRBD2. Per the germline V gene, CDR1 is SNHLY and CDR2 is FYNNEI. V shed 3 bases, J shed 16 bases, and the junction held 8 bases outside the gene matches. The length of the CDR3 is 12 residues. This chain's CDR3 is CASSDSGRGAFF. The CDR3, as DNA: TGTGCCAGCAGTGACAGCGGGAGAGGAGCCTTCTTC.

Turning to this clonotype: One junction end does not reproduce the germline sequence, and a read error may be involved. The chain is built from TRBV4-2 and TRBJ2-1, with D tentatively TRBD1 or TRBD2 (5 bases each). CDR3 size: 12 residues. CDR1 is LGHNA, CDR2 YNFKEQ, per germline. The CDR3 DNA is TGTGCCAGGAGCCAGGTACCGGGACCCCATTTGTTT. Amino acids: CARSQVPGPHLF.

As to this clonotype: The conserved phenylalanine or tryptophan is not found at the CDR3 terminus, so this likely reflects a read error. It is unclear where the CDR3 begins or ends on the DNA, so no DNA is shown, and the CDR3 is as TCRdb lists it. The J gene is TRBJ2-2, the V gene TRBV5-1; the table's D call of TRBD2 was not tested on the DNA. Germline assignment: CDR1 SGHRS and CDR2 YFSETQ. Including both end residues, the CDR3 is 18 amino acids long. The CDR3 spells CASSPLAGGARDTGELFS.

This clonotype was counted at least ten times. The chain joins TRBV20-1 to TRBJ2-1; D perhaps matches TRBD2 (7 bases). The CDR3 has 17 residues. The germline CDR1 and CDR2 sequences are DFQATT and SNEGSKA (reference sequence). V dropped 0 bases and J dropped 3 bases, with 18 bases sitting between them. The CDR3 DNA reads as TGCAGTGCTAGAGATTTCTTAAGCGGGACAAGCTACAATGAGCAGTTCTTC. Translating gives CSARDFLSGTSYNEQFF.

A note on this clonotype: One junction end does not reproduce the germline sequence, and a read error may be involved. The rearrangement uses TRBV6-6 and TRBJ1-1, with 11 bases aligning to TRBD1. The CDR3 runs to 14 residues. The germline V gene has CDR1 MNHNY and CDR2 SVGAGI (reference sequence). DNA of the CDR3: TGTGCCAGCAGTTTCTACGGACAGGGGGCACAGGCTTTCTTC. It specifies CASSFYGQGAQAFF.

This chain uses TRBV6-5 with TRBJ2-7, with 8 bases fitting TRBD1. The CDR3 has 14 residues. Germline-derived CDR1 and CDR2 are MNHEY and SVGAGI. V shed 2 bases and J 6 bases; nucleotides not matched to a gene: 6. Here the CDR3 reads CASSYQGRGREQYF. DNA for the CDR3: TGTGCCAGCAGTTACCAGGGCAGGGGGCGCGAGCAGTACTTC.

This clonotype was counted a single time. One junction end disagrees with the germline gene, perhaps due to a read error. This chain joins TRBV11-2 and TRBJ2-3; possible D gene TRBD1, 5 bases. The CDR3 sequence is 14 residues long. Germline values: CDR1 SGHAT, CDR2 FQNNGV. The CDR3 bases are TGTGCCAGCAACTTAGTTCAAGGGGAAGATAAACAGTATTTT. Protein product: CASNLVQGEDKQYF.

V gene TRBV6-1 combines with J gene TRBJ2-7; maybe TRBD2 (6 bases). Per the germline V gene, CDR1 is MNHNS and CDR2 is SASEGT. This CDR3 spans 14 amino acids. The CDR3 DNA reads TGTGCCAGCCGATCCGGGAGAGGGATCCACGAGGAGTACGTC. This translates into CASRSGRGIHEEYV.

To note about this clonotype: One end of the junction fails to match germline, which may point to a read error. This sequence joins TRBV11-2 and TRBJ1-4; D perhaps matches TRBD1 (5 bases). Germline CDR1 SGHAT, CDR2 FQNNGV. The CDR3 loop spans 14 amino acids. CDR3 nucleotide sequence: TGTACCAGCAGCACCGACAGCTACACTGAAAAACTATTTTTT. It yields the protein CTSSTDSYTEKLFF.

This clonotype was observed once. One end of the junction does not line up with germline, which may come from a read error. The chain uses TRBV5-4 and TRBJ1-1; TRBD1 aligns across 7 bases. Germline values: CDR1 SGHNT, CDR2 YYREEE (reference sequence). The CDR3 runs to 17 residues. CDR3 amino acids: CASPWKTTGHMNTEAFF. The CDR3 nucleotides are TGTGCCAGCCCCTGGAAAACGACAGGGCATATGAATACTGAAGCTTTCTTT. Filled out from reference TRBV5-4 and TRBJ1-1, the complete variable domain reads ETGVTQSPTHLIKTRGQQVTLRCSSQSGHNTVSWYQQALGQGPQFIFQYYREEENGRGNFPPRFSGLQFPNYSSELNVNALELDDSALYLCASPWKTTGHMNTEAFFGQGTRLTVV.

This clonotype has at least ten counts. This rearrangement joins TRBV10-3 to TRBJ2-7, with a possible D match to TRBD2 (6 bases). With 8 bases removed from V and 3 bases from J, the gap between germline ends came to 11 bases. CDR1 is ENHRY, CDR2 SYGVKD, per germline. This CDR3 contains 12 residues. CDR3 nucleotide sequence: TGTGCCATCGGGCAGGGAGGCTACGAGCAGTACTTC. It encodes CAIGQGGYEQYF.

A note on this clonotype: Because it lacks the conserved phenylalanine or tryptophan at the end, this CDR3 is likely a read error. V gene TRBV12-3 or TRBV12-4 combines with J gene TRBJ2-1, with TRBD1 matching 9 bases. V dropped 7 bases and J dropped 9; count of bases not matched to a gene: 13. The CDR3 length is 15 residues. CDR3 residues: CASNKTGGSWIEQFI. CDR3 bases: TGTGCCAGCAACAAAACAGGGGGCTCATGGATTGAGCAGTTCATC.

Regarding this clonotype: The junction departs from the called germline gene at one end, perhaps through a read error. The gene calls are TRBV7-9 and TRBJ2-1, with D tentatively TRBD2 (5 bases). The CDR3 length is 11 residues. In germline, CDR1 is SEHNR, CDR2 FQNEAQ (reference sequence). The CDR3 region is CASGASNERCF. CDR3 nucleotides: TGTGCCAGCGGTGCTAGCAATGAGCGGTGCTTC.

To note about this clonotype: This may be a read error: a much more frequent sequence differs by one nucleotide. The rearrangement links TRBV5-1 to TRBJ2-3, with D uncertain. Germline V lookup: CDR1 SGHRS, CDR2 YFSETQ. The CDR3 sequence is 14 residues long. Trimming removed 0 bases from V and 3 bases from J, with 8 bases in between. CDR3 sequence reads: CASSLEEWTDTQYF. The CDR3, as DNA: TGCGCCAGCAGCTTGGAAGAGTGGACAGATACGCAGTATTTT.

Concerning this clonotype: The junction shows a germline mismatch at one end, possibly a read error. The V and J genes are TRBV6-2 or TRBV6-3 and TRBJ2-2; TRBD2 matches at 10 bases. This CDR3 has 15 residues. Germline assignment: CDR1 MNHEY and CDR2 SVGEGT. The CDR3 DNA follows: TGTGCCAGCAGAGGACTAGCGGACTACACCGGGGAGTTGTTTTTT. It translates to CASRGLADYTGELFF.

With regard to this clonotype: A read error may account for a junction end that differs from germline. The chain employs TRBV25-1 and TRBJ1-1; D possibly corresponds to TRBD1 (5 bases). The germline V gene has CDR1 MGHDK and CDR2 SYGVNS. This CDR3 is 13 amino acids long. The chain's CDR3 is CASTRGGVTEGFF. For the CDR3, the DNA is TGTGCCAGCACCCGGGGAGGGGTCACTGAAGGTTTCTTT.

Turning to this clonotype: A much larger clone differs by one base, so this may be a read error. The CDR3 DNA reads TGCAGAGCTACAGCCGGCAATGAGCAGTTCTTC. The encoded protein is CRATAGNEQFF. The chain recombines TRBV20-1 with TRBJ2-1, with no clear D. The CDR3 length is 11 residues. Germline CDR1 and CDR2: DFQATT and SNEGSKA (reference sequence).

Points on this clonotype: An end of the junction does not agree with germline; a read error may underlie this. The rearrangement links TRBV11-1 to TRBJ2-7; 7 nucleotides match TRBD2. The length of the CDR3 is 14 residues. Germline assignment: CDR1 SGHAT and CDR2 FQDESV (reference sequence). CDR3 nucleotides: TGTTCCAGCAGCTGGACTAGAGGGTCCTACGAACAGTACTTC. Amino acids: CSSSWTRGSYEQYF.

Worth noting for this clonotype: Compared with germline, one end of the junction differs, possibly owing to a read error. The V and J genes are TRBV7-9 and TRBJ2-7; D is unresolved. This CDR3 region has 13 residues. Germline CDR1 SEHNR, CDR2 FQNEAQ (reference sequence). The CDR3 protein is CDSSSPTDYEQYF. As DNA, the CDR3 is TGTGACAGCAGCTCTCCAACTGACTACGAGCAGTACTTC.